The 31 T cell receptor beta chains given below trace back to one sample, sequenced in a study of cytomegalovirus exposure and HLA in healthy donors (dated by TCRdb to the late 2010s). Library construction relied on the immunoSEQ multiplex PCR assay. The multiplex PCR relied on a mix of 60 forward primers for TCR Vbeta segments and 13 reverse primers for TCR Jbeta segments. TCRdb stores this immuneACCESS table with in-frame sequences only. Part of the clones is absent; in the studies checked, under half of the shortfall reflects unresolved V genes, and no reason is known for the rest. In this sample the table shows some 30,000 clones, 35% to 50% of which occur a single time. The ten most abundant clones make up 2% of the sample. The sample was PBMCs. The receptors shown here come from a woman aged 45-65 years in good health and CMV-seronegative.

The rearrangement links TRBV5-4 to TRBJ2-4; 10 bases agree with TRBD1. The CDR3 loop spans 17 amino acids. Germline CDR1 SGHNT, CDR2 YYREEE (reference sequence). Trimming took 4 bases from V and 0 from J; bases not matched to a gene: 7. The CDR3 coding sequence is TGTGCCAGCAGCGCCAAAGGACAGGGGGGAGCCAAAAACATTCAGTACTTC. Amino acids: CASSAKGQGGAKNIQYF.

The rearrangement joins TRBV18 to TRBJ1-6; a possible D gene is TRBD1 (5 bases). The CDR3 covers 15 residues. Germline V gene data show CDR1 as KGHSH and CDR2 as LQKENI. V was clipped by 0 bases and J by 5 bases, with 8 bases between them. The CDR3 coding sequence is TGTGCCAGCTCACCACCGTCGGGGGATAATTCACCCCTCCACTTT. Protein: CASSPPSGDNSPLHF.

Written as DNA, the CDR3 is TGCGCCAGCAGCCAGGGACTAGTCGGAGAGACCCAGTACTTC. Its translation: CASSQGLVGETQYF. V gene TRBV4-1 combines with J gene TRBJ2-5, with 8 bases matching TRBD2. V dropped 3 bases and J dropped 4; count of bases not matched to a gene: 4. Per germline, CDR1 MGHRA and CDR2 YSYEKL. The CDR3 is 14 amino acids.

CDR3 in DNA: TGCGCCAGCAGCTTGGGTGCGGGAGGGGCAGATACGCAGTATTTT. It codes for CASSLGAGGADTQYF. V and J are TRBV5-1 and TRBJ2-3, with 9 bases identical to TRBD2. CDR1 and CDR2 from the germline V gene are SGHRS and YFSETQ. This CDR3 is 15 amino acids long. Germline trimming cut 0 bases from V and 4 bases from J; bases unmatched to any gene: 3.

This clone was detected a few times. The chain employs TRBV9 and TRBJ2-2, with 10 bases aligning to TRBD2. The junction had 5 bases not matched to a gene; V was cut back by 2 bases and J by 7 bases. Germline V gene data show CDR1 as SGDLS and CDR2 as YYNGEE. CDR3 length: 15 residues. This CDR3 reads CASSVRASGSGELFF. The DNA of the CDR3 is TGTGCCAGCAGCGTTAGGGCTAGCGGGAGCGGGGAGCTGTTTTTT. Using reference TRBV9 and TRBJ2-2 for the parts outside the CDR3, the full variable domain is DSGVTQTPKHLITATGQRVTLRCSPRSGDLSVYWYQQSLDQGLQFLIQYYNGEERAKGNILERFSAQQFPDLHSELNLSSLELGDSALYFCASSVRASGSGELFFGEGSRLTVL.

The V and J genes are TRBV27 and TRBJ2-4; D gene unclear. Germline-derived CDR1 and CDR2 are MNHEY and SMNVEV (reference sequence). CDR3 length equals 14 residues. V lost 3 bases to trimming and J lost 1 base, with 7 bases between them. In nucleotides, the CDR3 is TGTGCCAGCAGTTTGGGCGAGGCCAAAAACATTCAGTACTTC. Translation: CASSLGEAKNIQYF.

The chain employs TRBV5-1 and TRBJ1-4, with D perhaps TRBD1 (6 bases). Germline-derived CDR1 and CDR2 are SGHRS and YFSETQ. The ends were cut back, 0 bases at V and 8 bases at J, with 11 bases in the middle. The CDR3 has 14 amino acids. The CDR3 region is CASSLGGLGEKLFF. CDR3 coding DNA: TGCGCCAGCAGCTTGGGGGGGCTTGGAGAAAAACTGTTTTTT.

The chain links TRBV4-1 to TRBJ2-1; 9 nucleotides agree with TRBD2. The length of the CDR3 is 15 residues. V trimming: 6 bases; J trimming: 5 bases; junction bases outside the gene matches: 8. Germline V gene data show CDR1 as MGHRA and CDR2 as YSYEKL. Here the CDR3 DNA reads TGCGCCAGCAGGAATAGCGGGAGCTTCCACAATGAGCAGTTCTTC. It yields the protein CASRNSGSFHNEQFF.

V usage is TRBV19 and J usage is TRBJ2-3; 10 bases map to TRBD1. Germline lookup yields CDR1 LNHDA and CDR2 SQIVND (reference sequence). V was pared by 7 bases and J by 4 bases, with 20 bases of the junction left unmatched. This CDR3 spans 19 amino acids. As DNA, the CDR3 is TGTGCCAGTACCGGGCGCCGGGGGACAGGGGCTCTTACTTCAGATACGCAGTATTTT. Amino acids: CASTGRRGTGALTSDTQYF.

The V call is TRBV12-2, the J call TRBJ2-7; TRBD1 was called by the table and not checked on the DNA. TRBV12-2 is marked as a pseudogene. The CDR3 has 18 amino acids. CDR3 bases: TGTGCAAGTCGCCCAGACCACGGACAGGGGACCTTTACCTACGAGCAGTACTTC. This codes for CASRPDHGQGTFTYEQYF.

The rearrangement joins TRBV7-6 to TRBJ2-7; the D is unclear. The V end was cut by 1 base, the J end by 3 bases, with 7 bases between. Germline V gene lookup returns CDR1 SGHVS and CDR2 FNYEAQ. The CDR3 length is 13 residues. As DNA, the CDR3 is TGTGCCAGCAGCTTAGGTCCGGGCTACGAGCAGTACTTC. Its translation: CASSLGPGYEQYF.

The V and J genes are TRBV6-5 and TRBJ2-4; 7 nucleotides align to TRBD1. Germline V gene sequence: CDR1 MNHEY, CDR2 SVGAGI. The CDR3 is made up of 11 amino acids. Trimming took 5 bases from V and 9 from J; bases not matched to a gene: 1. CDR3 DNA: TGTGCCAGCAGTCCAGGGGGCATTCAGTACTTC. It yields the protein CASSPGGIQYF.

The rearrangement links TRBV18 to TRBJ2-1, with D possibly being TRBD2 (6 bases). V lost 3 bases and J lost 0, with 12 bases in between. Germline CDR1 KGHSH, CDR2 LQKENI. CDR3 length: 16 amino acids. The CDR3 bases are TGTGCCAGCTCACCCTCGCGGGGCAGCTCCTACAATGAGCAGTTCTTC. Translating gives CASSPSRGSSYNEQFF.

The chain recombines TRBV19 with TRBJ2-1, with D possibly TRBD1 on 6 matching bases. V was shortened by 4 bases and J by 1 base, with 11 bases between the two germline ends. The germline V gene encodes CDR1 LNHDA and CDR2 SQIVND (reference sequence). There are 15 residues in the CDR3. The DNA of the CDR3 is TGTGCCAGTAGTACACAGGGATATTCCTACAATGAGCAGTTCTTC. Amino acids: CASSTQGYSYNEQFF.

J is TRBJ1-4 and V is TRBV28; D possibly corresponds to TRBD1 (5 bases). The CDR3 contains 15 residues. Germline loops: CDR1 MDHEN, CDR2 SYDVKM. The V gene lost 2 bases and the J gene lost 1 base, with 8 bases spanning the gap. The CDR3 DNA is TGTGCCAGCAGTTTACAGGGAGGAACTAATGAAAAACTGTTTTTT. Translation gives CASSLQGGTNEKLFF.

V is TRBV4-1 and J is TRBJ1-5, with 7 bases fitting TRBD1. The V gene's germline CDR1 is MGHRA and CDR2 YSYEKL. Losses at the gene ends were 4 bases for V and 7 bases for J; bases not matched to a gene: 7. The CDR3 covers 14 residues. CDR3 sequence: CASSLTGVGQPQHF. CDR3 sequence (DNA): TGCGCCAGCAGCCTAACAGGGGTCGGGCAGCCCCAGCATTTT.

V and J are TRBV5-1 and TRBJ2-1; 12 bases fit TRBD1. CDR1 and CDR2 (germline): SGHRS, YFSETQ. The CDR3 totals 15 residues. With V trimmed by 4 bases and J by 7 bases, 6 bases remained unmatched. The CDR3 protein is CASSPGQGAWNEQFF. The CDR3 bases are TGCGCCAGCAGCCCGGGACAGGGGGCTTGGAATGAGCAGTTCTTC.

This clone was recorded a few times. The rearrangement links TRBV19 to TRBJ1-1; no firm D call. From germline, CDR1 is LNHDA and CDR2 SQIVND (reference sequence). V was trimmed by 5 bases and J by 3 bases, leaving 13 bases between them. CDR3 length: 14 amino acids. The CDR3 coding sequence is TGTGCCAGTAGTCGCGCCGGCGGGGACACTGAAGCTTTCTTT. Translation: CASSRAGGDTEAFF. Full variable domain (missing parts from reference TRBV19 and TRBJ1-1): DGGITQSPKYLFRKEGQNVTLSCEQNLNHDAMYWYRQDPGQGLRLIYYSQIVNDFQKGDIAEGYSVSREKKESFPLTVTSAQKNPTAFYLCASSRAGGDTEAFFGQGTRLTVV.

The chain joins TRBV19 to TRBJ2-2; 11 bases align to TRBD1. V gave up 4 bases and J gave up 4 bases; unmatched junction bases: 5. CDR1 is LNHDA and CDR2 is SQIVND in the germline V gene (reference sequence). The CDR3 is 16 amino acids. CDR3 in DNA: TGTGCCAGTAGTAAGGGACAGGGGGGTGGCACCGGGGAGCTGTTTTTT. Residues: CASSKGQGGGTGELFF.

V is TRBV19 and J is TRBJ1-2; maybe TRBD1 (6 bases). The germline V and J ends were trimmed by 5 bases and 2 bases, with 9 bases remaining between them. The germline CDR1 and CDR2 sequences are LNHDA and SQIVND (reference sequence). The CDR3 totals 13 residues. CDR3: CASSGQQNYGYTF. For the CDR3, the DNA is TGTGCCAGTAGTGGACAGCAAAACTATGGCTACACCTTC.

The chain uses TRBV20-1 and TRBJ2-5; tentative D call: TRBD2 (5 bases). The CDR3 has 10 residues. Germline values: CDR1 DFQATT, CDR2 SNEGSKA (reference sequence). The V end was cut by 6 bases, the J end by 3 bases, with 5 bases between. The CDR3 loop is CSAGEETQYF. For the CDR3, the DNA is TGCAGTGCCGGGGAAGAGACCCAGTACTTC.

This clone was found a few times. The chain joins TRBV7-9 to TRBJ2-5, with D maybe TRBD2 (6 bases). The V end was cut by 2 bases, the J end by 1 base, with 8 bases between. The CDR3 is 14 amino acids. Germline V gene sequence: CDR1 SEHNR, CDR2 FQNEAQ (reference sequence). CDR3 DNA: TGTGCCAGCAGCTTATTTAGCGGCCAAGAGACCCAGTACTTC. This gives the protein CASSLFSGQETQYF.

The CDR3 DNA is TGTGCCAGCAGTGTCTTGGGACAGGGGTTAGAGACCCAGTACTTC. It yields the protein CASSVLGQGLETQYF. The V and J genes are TRBV2 and TRBJ2-5; TRBD1 aligns across 10 bases. The CDR3 is 15 residues long. CDR1 and CDR2 (germline): SNHLY, FYNNEI. V lost 4 bases, J lost 4 bases, and 6 bases stayed unmatched.

The CDR3 protein is CASSPRTGPHFPYGYTF. DNA for the CDR3: TGTGCCAGCAGTCCCCGGACAGGGCCCCATTTCCCCTATGGCTACACCTTC. The chain combines TRBV27 with TRBJ1-2, with TRBD1 matching 8 bases. The V gene's germline CDR1 is MNHEY and CDR2 SMNVEV (reference sequence). This CDR3 has 17 residues. The V and J ends lost 5 bases and 4 bases, in that order; junction bases with no gene match: 15.

The chain combines TRBV5-1 with TRBJ2-5; 12 bases line up with TRBD1. This CDR3 is 16 amino acids long. CDR1 and CDR2 (germline): SGHRS, YFSETQ. The V and J ends lost 0 bases and 5 bases, in that order; junction bases with no gene match: 5. CDR3 sequence: CASSLEGTGGAETQYF. The CDR3 DNA sequence: TGCGCCAGCAGCTTGGAGGGGACAGGGGGCGCCGAGACCCAGTACTTC.

This clone came up a few times. The chain combines TRBV2 with TRBJ2-7; 7 nucleotides line up with TRBD1. The CDR3 length is 16 residues. V dropped 7 bases and J dropped 0; count of bases not matched to a gene: 12. Germline loops: CDR1 SNHLY, CDR2 FYNNEI. The CDR3 nucleotides read TGTGCCAGCAAATCCCCCGGGACAGACAACTCCTACGAGCAGTACTTC. This translates into CASKSPGTDNSYEQYF.

This clone has a handful of counts. The genes are TRBV19 and TRBJ1-1; 8 bases are shared with TRBD1. V trimming: 5 bases; J trimming: 6 bases; junction bases outside the gene matches: 8. Germline CDR1 reads LNHDA; CDR2 reads SQIVND (reference sequence). There are 14 residues in the CDR3. The CDR3 protein is CASSLRTGTAEAFF. CDR3 sequence (DNA): TGTGCCAGTAGTCTCCGGACAGGGACCGCTGAAGCTTTCTTT.

CDR3 sequence reads: CASSLETGVGETQYF. The DNA of the CDR3 is TGTGCCAGCAGCTTGGAAACAGGGGTCGGGGAGACCCAGTACTTC. The V call is TRBV5-5, the J call TRBJ2-5, with 7 bases aligning to TRBD1. J was trimmed by 5 bases and V by 0 bases; bases with no gene match: 7. Germline CDR1 and CDR2: SGHKS and YYEKEE (reference sequence). CDR3 length: 15 amino acids.

V is TRBV27 and J is TRBJ1-2, with 7 bases aligning to TRBD1. The germline V gene encodes CDR1 MNHEY and CDR2 SMNVEV (reference sequence). The V segment lost 4 bases and the J segment 7 bases; nucleotides outside the gene matches: 9. CDR3 length equals 14 residues. Here the CDR3 reads CASSSSGQLSGYTF. As DNA, the CDR3 is TGTGCCAGCAGTTCGTCGGGACAGCTTAGTGGCTACACCTTC.

J is TRBJ1-2 and V is TRBV11-2; possibly TRBD1 for D (5 bases). The CDR3 covers 13 residues. Germline assignment: CDR1 SGHAT and CDR2 FQNNGV. Trimming pared 8 bases from V and 8 bases from J, leaving 18 bases between. CDR3 amino acids: CASGGSRVLGYTF. Here the CDR3 DNA reads TGTGCCAGCGGCGGATCCAGGGTTTTAGGCTACACCTTC.

This rearrangement joins TRBV28 to TRBJ1-2, with TRBD1 identical over 7 bases. The CDR3 loop spans 14 amino acids. CDR1 and CDR2 from the germline V gene are MDHEN and SYDVKM. J lost 5 bases, V lost 8 bases, and 11 bases had no gene match. The CDR3 loop reads CASFSSGGGYGYTF. CDR3 DNA: TGTGCCAGCTTTAGCTCAGGGGGTGGATATGGCTACACCTTC.